The 2 T cell receptor beta chains given below trace back to one sample, sequenced in a study of cytomegalovirus exposure and HLA in healthy donors. Here immunoSEQ multiplex PCR was the method, and the copy in TCRdb shows in-frame clones only, minus some. The repertoire holds 250,000 to 400,000 clones, roughly 87% seen once, with roughly 1.1% in the top ten. Sequencing was performed on PBMCs. All receptors come from a woman in her 30s in good health and CMV-seropositive.

V and J are TRBV6-5 and TRBJ2-1; 8 positions agree with TRBD2. Trimming at V came to 6 bases and at J to 4 bases, leaving 5 bases not matched to a gene. The germline V gene encodes CDR1 MNHEY and CDR2 SVGAGI. The CDR3 length is 14 residues. The CDR3 here is CASRSGGGYNEQFF. The CDR3 nucleotides read TGTGCCAGCAGGTCCGGGGGGGGGTACAATGAGCAGTTCTTC.

V is TRBV27 and J is TRBJ1-5; D is possibly TRBD1 (6 bases). This CDR3 region has 15 residues. CDR1 and CDR2 from the germline V gene are MNHEY and SMNVEV (reference sequence). V was cut by 5 bases and J by 3 bases, with 14 bases left in between. The CDR3 DNA reads TGTGCCAGCAGTCCCAGGGGTTTGCTCAATCAGCCCCAGCATTTT. Protein: CASSPRGLLNQPQHF.